The sequence of this T cell receptor (beta chain) was determined in a study of patients and donors after allogeneic stem cell transplantation. CDR1 SGHTA and CDR2 FQGNSA come from the germline V gene. Trimming removed 0 bases from V and 11 bases from J, with 10 bases in between. This CDR3 spans 13 amino acids. This clonotype has a single count. TCRdb reprocessed the RT-PCR reads with MiXCR, giving one entry per CDR3 protein. The sample lists approximately 200,000 distinct CDR3 sequences, over 30% occurring once. The receptor comes from a human donor who was either an allogeneic HSCT recipient or a stem cell or donor lymphocyte infusion donor (not recorded which). It is not recorded whose cells these are; they may come from a transplant donor. This chain uses TRBV7-2 with TRBJ1-4, with no clear D. Sequenced input: blood, either unsorted or a sorted T cell fraction (not recorded which). CDR3 residues: CASSLAGRGKLFF. CDR3 DNA sequence: TGTGCCAGCAGCTTAGCGGGCCGAGGGAAACTGTTTTTT.